Only a few counts were recorded for the clone carrying this TCR beta chain. This specimen comes from a study of beta chain features in type 1 diabetes. What was sequenced were expressed TCRB transcripts, since all of the isolated RNA had been reverse transcribed. Produced via immunoSEQ multiplex PCR; TCRdb's table is partial and in-frame only. The profile shows 160,000 or so clones, around 10% of them singletons. Germline CDR1 and CDR2: SGHNT and YYREEE (reference sequence). V lost 0 bases, J lost 1 base, and 4 bases lay in between. The CDR3 runs to 13 residues. The receptor comes from a man between 18 and 29 years old in good health. The chain recombines TRBV5-4 with TRBJ1-1; D not certain. Sample: central memory CD4+ T cells from blood. The CDR3 sequence: CASSLGENTEAFF. CDR3 bases: TGTGCCAGCAGCTTGGGGGAGAACACTGAAGCTTTCTTT.